This T cell receptor beta chain originates from a study of blood T cell repertoires in COVID-19. In the study overall: The origin of the acute and convalescent COVID-19 samples was the United States, Italy and Spain. The cDNA or gDNA used as material had been derived from T cells, B-cell-depleted T cells, or PBMCs.

This clone is a singleton in its sample. Germline-derived CDR1 and CDR2 are MNHEY and SMNVEV (reference sequence). Deletions cut 8 bases from V and 2 bases from J, with 17 bases between. This CDR3 has 15 amino acids. Authors' methods: Amplification with reference gene primers provided the estimates of nucleated cell counts. Assay: immunoSEQ multiplex PCR; the TCRdb copy retains only in-frame clones and omits some. V and J calls and clone size are given by that table; D and trimming were obtained from the DNA. The table has approximately 72,000 clones, less than 85% seen once. V is TRBV27 and J is TRBJ2-3; D is perhaps TRBD1 (5 bases). The sequence was obtained from a woman older than 75 with acute or convalescent COVID-19. The sequencing input was peripheral blood. CDR3 amino acids: CASGYRTTFTDTQYF. CDR3 sequence (DNA): TGTGCCAGCGGGTACAGGACAACCTTCACAGATACGCAGTATTTT.